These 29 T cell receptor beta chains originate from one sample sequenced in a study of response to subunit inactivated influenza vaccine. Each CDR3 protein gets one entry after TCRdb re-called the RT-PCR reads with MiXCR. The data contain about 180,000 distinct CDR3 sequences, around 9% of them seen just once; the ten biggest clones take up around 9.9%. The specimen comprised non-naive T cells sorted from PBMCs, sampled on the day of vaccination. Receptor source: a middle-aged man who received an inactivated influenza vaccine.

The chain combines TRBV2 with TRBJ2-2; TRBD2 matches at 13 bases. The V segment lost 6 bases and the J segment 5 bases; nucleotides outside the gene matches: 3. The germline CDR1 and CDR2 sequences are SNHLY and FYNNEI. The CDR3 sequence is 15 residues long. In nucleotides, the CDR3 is TGTGCCAGCAGGGCACTAGCGGGAGGGACCGGGGAGCTGTTTTTT. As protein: CASRALAGGTGELFF.

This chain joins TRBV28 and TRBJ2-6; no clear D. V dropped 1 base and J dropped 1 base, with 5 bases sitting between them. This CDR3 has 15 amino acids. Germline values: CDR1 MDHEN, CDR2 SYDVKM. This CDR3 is CASSLLASGANVLTF. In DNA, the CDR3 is TGTGCCAGCAGTTTATTAGCTTCTGGGGCCAACGTCCTGACTTTC.

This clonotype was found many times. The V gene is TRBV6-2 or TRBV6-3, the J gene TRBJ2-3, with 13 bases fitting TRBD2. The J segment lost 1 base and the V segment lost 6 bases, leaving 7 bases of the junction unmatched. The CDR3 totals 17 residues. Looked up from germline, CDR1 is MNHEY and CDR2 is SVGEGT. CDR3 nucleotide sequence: TGTGCCAGCAGCCAAGGACTAGCGGGAGAACGCACAGATACGCAGTATTTT. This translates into CASSQGLAGERTDTQYF.

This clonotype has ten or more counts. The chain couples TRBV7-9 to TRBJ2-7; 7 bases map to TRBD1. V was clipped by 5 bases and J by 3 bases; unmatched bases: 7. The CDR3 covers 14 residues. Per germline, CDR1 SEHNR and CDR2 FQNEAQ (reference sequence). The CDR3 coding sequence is TGTGCCAGCAGCCCTAACCGGGACAGCTACGAGCAGTACTTC. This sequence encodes CASSPNRDSYEQYF.

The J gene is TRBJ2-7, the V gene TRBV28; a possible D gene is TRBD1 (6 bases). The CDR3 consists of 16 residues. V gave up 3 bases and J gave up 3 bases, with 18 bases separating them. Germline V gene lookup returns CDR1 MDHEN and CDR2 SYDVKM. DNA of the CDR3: TGTGCCAGCAGTTTTAATATTCGGGACAATCACTACGAGCAGTACTTC. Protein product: CASSFNIRDNHYEQYF.

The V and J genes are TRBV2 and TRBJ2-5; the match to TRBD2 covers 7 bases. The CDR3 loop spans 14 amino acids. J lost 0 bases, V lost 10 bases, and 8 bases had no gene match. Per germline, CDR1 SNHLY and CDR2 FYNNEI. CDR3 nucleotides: TGTGCCATTACCCCCCTAGCGGACCAAGAGACCCAGTACTTC. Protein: CAITPLADQETQYF.

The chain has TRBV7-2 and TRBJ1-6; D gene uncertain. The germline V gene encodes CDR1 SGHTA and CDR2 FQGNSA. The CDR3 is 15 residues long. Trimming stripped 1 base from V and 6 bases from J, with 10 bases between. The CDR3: CASSLDRLSNSPLHF. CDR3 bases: TGTGCCAGCAGCTTAGATCGCCTTAGTAATTCACCCCTCCACTTT.

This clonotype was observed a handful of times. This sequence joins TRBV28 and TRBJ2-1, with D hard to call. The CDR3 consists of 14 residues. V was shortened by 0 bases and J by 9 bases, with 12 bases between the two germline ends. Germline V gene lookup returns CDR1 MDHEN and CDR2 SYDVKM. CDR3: CASSLWSDRPEQFF. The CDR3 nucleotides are TGTGCCAGCAGTTTATGGTCTGACCGACCTGAGCAGTTCTTC.

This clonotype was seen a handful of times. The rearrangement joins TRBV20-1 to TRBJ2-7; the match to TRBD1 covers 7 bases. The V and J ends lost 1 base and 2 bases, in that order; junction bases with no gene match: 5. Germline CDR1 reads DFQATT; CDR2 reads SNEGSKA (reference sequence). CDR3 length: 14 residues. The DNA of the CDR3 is TGCAGTGCTAGAGTGGGGACAGCGACCTACGAGCAGTACTTC. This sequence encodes CSARVGTATYEQYF.

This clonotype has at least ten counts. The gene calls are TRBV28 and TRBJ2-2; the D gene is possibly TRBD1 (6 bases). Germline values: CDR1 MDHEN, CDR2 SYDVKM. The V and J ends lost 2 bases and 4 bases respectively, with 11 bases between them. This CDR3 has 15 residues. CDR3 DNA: TGTGCCAGCAGTTTAGGAGGACAGCCCACCGGGGAGCTGTTTTTT. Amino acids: CASSLGGQPTGELFF.

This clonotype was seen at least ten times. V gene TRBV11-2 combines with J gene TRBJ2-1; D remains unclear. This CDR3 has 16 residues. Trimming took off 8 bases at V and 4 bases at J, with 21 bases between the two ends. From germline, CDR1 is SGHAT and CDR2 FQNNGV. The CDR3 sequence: CASGWLPAAIYNEQFF. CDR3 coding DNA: TGTGCCAGCGGCTGGCTTCCCGCTGCTATATACAATGAGCAGTTCTTC.

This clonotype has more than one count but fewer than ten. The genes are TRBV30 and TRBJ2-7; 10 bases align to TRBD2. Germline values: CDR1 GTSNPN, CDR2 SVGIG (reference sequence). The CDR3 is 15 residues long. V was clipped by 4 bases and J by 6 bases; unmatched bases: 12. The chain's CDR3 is CAWTPQLASGSEQYF. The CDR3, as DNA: TGTGCCTGGACCCCGCAGTTGGCTAGCGGGAGCGAGCAGTACTTC.

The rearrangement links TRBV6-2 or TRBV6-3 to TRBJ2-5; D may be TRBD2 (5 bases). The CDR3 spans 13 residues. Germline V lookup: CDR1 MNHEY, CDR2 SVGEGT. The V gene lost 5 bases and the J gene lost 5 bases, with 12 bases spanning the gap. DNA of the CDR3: TGTGCCAGCAGTGCAACTAGGTTGGAGACCCAGTACTTC. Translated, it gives CASSATRLETQYF.

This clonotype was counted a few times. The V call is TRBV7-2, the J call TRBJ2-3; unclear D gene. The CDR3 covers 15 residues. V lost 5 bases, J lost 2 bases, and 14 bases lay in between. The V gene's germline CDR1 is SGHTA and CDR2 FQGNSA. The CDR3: CASSLFDTNTDTQYF. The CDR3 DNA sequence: TGTGCCAGCAGCCTCTTCGACACCAACACAGATACGCAGTATTTT.

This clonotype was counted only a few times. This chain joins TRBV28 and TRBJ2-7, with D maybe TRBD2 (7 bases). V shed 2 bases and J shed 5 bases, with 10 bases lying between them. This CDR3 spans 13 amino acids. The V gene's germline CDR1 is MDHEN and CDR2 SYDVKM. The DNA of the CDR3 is TGTGCCAGCAGTTTAGGGAGGGGGAACGAGCAGTACTTC. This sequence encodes CASSLGRGNEQYF.

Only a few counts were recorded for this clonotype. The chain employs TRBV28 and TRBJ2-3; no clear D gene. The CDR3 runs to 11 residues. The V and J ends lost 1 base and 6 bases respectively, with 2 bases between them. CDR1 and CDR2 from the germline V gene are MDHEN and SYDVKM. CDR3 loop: CASSLYDTQYF. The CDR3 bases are TGTGCCAGCAGTTTATATGATACGCAGTATTTT.

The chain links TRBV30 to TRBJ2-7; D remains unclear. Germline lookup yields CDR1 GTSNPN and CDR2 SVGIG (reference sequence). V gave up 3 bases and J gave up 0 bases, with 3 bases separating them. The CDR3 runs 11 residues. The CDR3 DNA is TGTGCCTGGAGCTCCTCCTACGAGCAGTACTTC. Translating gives CAWSSSYEQYF.

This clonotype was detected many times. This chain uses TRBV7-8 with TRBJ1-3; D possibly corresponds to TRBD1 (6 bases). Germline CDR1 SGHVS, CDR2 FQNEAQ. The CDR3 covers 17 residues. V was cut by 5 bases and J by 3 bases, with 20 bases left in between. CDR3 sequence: CASSRQVGGAYGNTIYF. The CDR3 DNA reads TGTGCCAGCAGCCGGCAGGTTGGGGGGGCGTATGGAAACACCATATATTTT.

The CDR3 sequence is CASRDGGANTGELFF. CDR3 DNA: TGTGCCAGCAGGGATGGGGGGGCGAACACCGGGGAGCTGTTTTTT. The chain joins TRBV9 to TRBJ2-2; 7 nucleotides align to TRBD2. J was trimmed by 0 bases and V by 5 bases; bases with no gene match: 4. CDR3 length: 15 amino acids. Germline assignment: CDR1 SGDLS and CDR2 YYNGEE. The full variable domain, with the rest looked up from reference TRBV9 and TRBJ2-2, is DSGVTQTPKHLITATGQRVTLRCSPRSGDLSVYWYQQSLDQGLQFLIQYYNGEERAKGNILERFSAQQFPDLHSELNLSSLELGDSALYFCASRDGGANTGELFFGEGSRLTVL.

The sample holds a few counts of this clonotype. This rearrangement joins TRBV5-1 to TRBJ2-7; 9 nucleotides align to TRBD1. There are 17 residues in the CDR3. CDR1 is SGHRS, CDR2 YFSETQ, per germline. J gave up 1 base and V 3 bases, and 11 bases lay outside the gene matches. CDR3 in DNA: TGCGCCAGCAGCTATACCTGGACCGGGACAGGGTCCTACGAGCAGTACTTC. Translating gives CASSYTWTGTGSYEQYF. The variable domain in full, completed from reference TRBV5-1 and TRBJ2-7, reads KAGVTQTPRYLIKTRGQQVTLSCSPISGHRSVSWYQQTPGQGLQFLFEYFSETQRNKGNFPGRFSGRQFSNSRSEMNVSTLELGDSALYLCASSYTWTGTGSYEQYFGPGTRLTVT.

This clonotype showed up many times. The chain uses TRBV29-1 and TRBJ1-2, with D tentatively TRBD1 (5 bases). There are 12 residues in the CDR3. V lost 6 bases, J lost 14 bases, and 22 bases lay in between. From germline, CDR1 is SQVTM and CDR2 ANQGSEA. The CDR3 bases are TGCAGCGTCACCGGTAGTCAGGGAGCGGGAACCTTC. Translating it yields CSVTGSQGAGTF.

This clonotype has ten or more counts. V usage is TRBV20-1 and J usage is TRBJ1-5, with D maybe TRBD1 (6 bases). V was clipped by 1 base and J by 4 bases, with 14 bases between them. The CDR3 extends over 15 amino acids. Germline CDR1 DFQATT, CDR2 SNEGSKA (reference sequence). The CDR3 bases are TGCAGTGCTAGAGGGACCGGACAGAATAATCAGCCCCAGCATTTT. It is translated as CSARGTGQNNQPQHF.

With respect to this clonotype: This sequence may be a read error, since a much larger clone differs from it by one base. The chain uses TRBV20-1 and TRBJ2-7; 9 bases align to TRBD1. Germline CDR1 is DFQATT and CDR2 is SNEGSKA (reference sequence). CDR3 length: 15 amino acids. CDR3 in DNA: TGCGGGGCAGACCGAGGGACAGGGAAAACCTACGACCAGTACTTC. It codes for CGADRGTGKTYDQYF.

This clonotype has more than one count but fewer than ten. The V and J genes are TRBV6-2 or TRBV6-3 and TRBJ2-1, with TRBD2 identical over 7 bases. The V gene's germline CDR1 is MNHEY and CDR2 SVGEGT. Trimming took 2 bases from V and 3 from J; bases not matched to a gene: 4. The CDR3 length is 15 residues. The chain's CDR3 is CASSYNGRNYNEQFF. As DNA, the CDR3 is TGTGCCAGCAGTTACAACGGGAGGAACTACAATGAGCAGTTCTTC.

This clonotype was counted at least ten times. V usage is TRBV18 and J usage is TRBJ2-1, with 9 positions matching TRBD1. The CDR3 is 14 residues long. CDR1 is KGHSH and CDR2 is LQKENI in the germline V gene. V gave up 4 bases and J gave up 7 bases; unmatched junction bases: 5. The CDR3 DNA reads TGTGCCAGCTCACAGTTGACAGGGGGGAATGAGCAGTTCTTC. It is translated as CASSQLTGGNEQFF.

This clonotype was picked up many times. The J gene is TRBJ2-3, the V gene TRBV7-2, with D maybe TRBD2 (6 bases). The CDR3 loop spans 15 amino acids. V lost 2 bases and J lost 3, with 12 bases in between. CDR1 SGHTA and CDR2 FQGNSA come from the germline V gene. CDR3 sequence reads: CASSLMGGNTDTQYF. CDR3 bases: TGTGCCAGCAGCTTAATGGGGGGAAATACAGATACGCAGTATTTT.

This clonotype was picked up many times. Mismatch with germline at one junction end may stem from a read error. DNA of the CDR3: TGTGCCACCAGTTCACCTACCGGGACAGGGGTATACGAGCAGTACTTC. This codes for CATSSPTGTGVYEQYF. The chain is built from TRBV28 and TRBJ2-7; 10 nucleotides line up with TRBD1. This CDR3 has 16 residues. Germline V CDR1 and CDR2: MDHEN, SYDVKM.

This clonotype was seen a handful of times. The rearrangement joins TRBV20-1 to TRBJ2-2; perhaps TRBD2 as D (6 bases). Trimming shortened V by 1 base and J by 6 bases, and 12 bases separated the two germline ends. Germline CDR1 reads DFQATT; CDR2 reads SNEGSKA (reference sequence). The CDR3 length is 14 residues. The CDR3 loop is CSARVGGMAGELFF. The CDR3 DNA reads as TGCAGTGCTAGAGTGGGGGGAATGGCCGGGGAGCTGTTTTTT.

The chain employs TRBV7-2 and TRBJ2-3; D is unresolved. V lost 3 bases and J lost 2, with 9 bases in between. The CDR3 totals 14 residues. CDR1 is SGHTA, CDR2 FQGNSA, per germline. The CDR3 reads CASSFRSNTDTQYF. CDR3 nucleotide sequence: TGTGCCAGCAGCTTCAGGTCGAACACAGATACGCAGTATTTT.